The clone carrying this TCR beta chain was observed a single time. This sample is part of a study of blood T cell repertoires in COVID-19. Germline lookup yields CDR1 SGHTA and CDR2 FQGTGA. CDR3 length equals 16 residues. Trimming pared 3 bases from V and 7 bases from J, leaving 16 bases between. Some clones are missing from TCRdb's copy, which holds only in-frame ones; the method was immunoSEQ multiplex PCR. Of over 30,000 clones listed, over 75% are singletons. The source is a woman aged 60-70 years with active COVID-19. Sequencing was carried out using peripheral blood. The chain employs TRBV7-3 and TRBJ1-6, with D perhaps TRBD1 (6 bases). CDR3: CASSFFAGTGNSPLHF. In DNA form, the CDR3 reads TGTGCCAGCAGCTTCTTCGCCGGTACAGGGAATTCACCCCTCCACTTT.